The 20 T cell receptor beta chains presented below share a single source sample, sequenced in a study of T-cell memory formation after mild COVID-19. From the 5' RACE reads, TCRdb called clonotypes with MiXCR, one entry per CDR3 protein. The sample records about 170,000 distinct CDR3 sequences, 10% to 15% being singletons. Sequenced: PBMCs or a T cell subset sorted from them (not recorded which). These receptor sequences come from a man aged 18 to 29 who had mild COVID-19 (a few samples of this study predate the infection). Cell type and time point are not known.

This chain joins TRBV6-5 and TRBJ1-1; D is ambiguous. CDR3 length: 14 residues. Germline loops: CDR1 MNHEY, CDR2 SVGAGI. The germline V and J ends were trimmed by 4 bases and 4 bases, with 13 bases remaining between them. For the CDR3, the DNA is TGTGCCAGCAGTTGGGCGTTTTTTGGCACTGAAGCTTTCTTT. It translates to CASSWAFFGTEAFF.

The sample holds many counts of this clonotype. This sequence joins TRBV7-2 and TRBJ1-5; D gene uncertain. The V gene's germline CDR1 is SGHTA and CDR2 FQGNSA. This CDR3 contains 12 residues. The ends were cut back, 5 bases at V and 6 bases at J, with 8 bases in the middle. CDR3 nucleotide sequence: TGTGCCAGCAGCCCTTCTGGTCAGCCCCAGCATTTT. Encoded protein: CASSPSGQPQHF.

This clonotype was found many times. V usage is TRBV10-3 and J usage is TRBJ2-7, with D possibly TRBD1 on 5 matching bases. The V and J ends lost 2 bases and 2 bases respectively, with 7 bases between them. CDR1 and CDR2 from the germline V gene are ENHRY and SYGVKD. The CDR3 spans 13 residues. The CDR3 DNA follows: TGTGCCATCAGTGAGGTCAGGGCCTACGAGCAGTACTTC. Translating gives CAISEVRAYEQYF.

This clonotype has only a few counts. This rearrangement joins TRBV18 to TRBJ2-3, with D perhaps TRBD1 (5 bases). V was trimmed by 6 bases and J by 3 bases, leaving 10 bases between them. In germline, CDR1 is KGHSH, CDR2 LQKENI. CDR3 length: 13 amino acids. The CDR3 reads CASSKGRTDTQYF. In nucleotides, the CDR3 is TGTGCCAGCTCGAAGGGGCGGACAGATACGCAGTATTTT.

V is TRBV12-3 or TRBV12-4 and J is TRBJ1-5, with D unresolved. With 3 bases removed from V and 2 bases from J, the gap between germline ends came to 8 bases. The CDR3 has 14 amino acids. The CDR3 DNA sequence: TGTGCCAGCAGTTTTAGTGACCGCAATCAGCCCCAGCATTTT. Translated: CASSFSDRNQPQHF.

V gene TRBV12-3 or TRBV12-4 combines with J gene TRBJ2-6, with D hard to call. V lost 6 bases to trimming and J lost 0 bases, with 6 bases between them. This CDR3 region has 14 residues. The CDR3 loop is CASRLFSGANVLTF. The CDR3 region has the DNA TGTGCCAGCAGGTTGTTCTCTGGGGCCAACGTCCTGACTTTC.

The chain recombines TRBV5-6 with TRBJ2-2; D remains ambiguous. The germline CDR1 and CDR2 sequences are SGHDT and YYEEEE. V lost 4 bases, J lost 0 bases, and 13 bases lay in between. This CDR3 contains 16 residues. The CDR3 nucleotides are TGTGCCAGCAGCCACCTTTTATCAGCGAACACCGGGGAGCTGTTTTTT. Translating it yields CASSHLLSANTGELFF.

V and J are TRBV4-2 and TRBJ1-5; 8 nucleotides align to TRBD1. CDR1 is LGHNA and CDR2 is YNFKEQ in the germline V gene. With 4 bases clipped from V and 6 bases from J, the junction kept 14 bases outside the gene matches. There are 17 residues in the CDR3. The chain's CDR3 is CASSLGTGTFEGQPQHF. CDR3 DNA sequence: TGTGCCAGCAGCCTGGGGACAGGTACCTTTGAAGGTCAGCCCCAGCATTTT.

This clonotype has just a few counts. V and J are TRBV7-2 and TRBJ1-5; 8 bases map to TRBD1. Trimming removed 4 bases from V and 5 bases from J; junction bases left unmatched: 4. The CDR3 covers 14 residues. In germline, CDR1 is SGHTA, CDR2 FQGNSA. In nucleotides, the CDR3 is TGTGCCAGCAGCTCGACAGGGGCGTATCAGCCCCAGCATTTT. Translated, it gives CASSSTGAYQPQHF.

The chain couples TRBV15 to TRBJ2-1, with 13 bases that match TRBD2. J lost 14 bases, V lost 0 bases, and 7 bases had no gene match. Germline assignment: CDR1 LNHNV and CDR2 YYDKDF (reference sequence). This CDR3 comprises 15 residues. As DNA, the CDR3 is TGTGCCACCAGCAGAGATGGGACTAGCGGGGATGTAGAGTTCTTC. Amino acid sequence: CATSRDGTSGDVEFF.

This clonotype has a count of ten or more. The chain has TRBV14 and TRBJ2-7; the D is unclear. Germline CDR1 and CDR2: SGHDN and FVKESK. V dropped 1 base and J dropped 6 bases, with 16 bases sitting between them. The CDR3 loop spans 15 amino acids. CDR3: CASSQGYGSLVEQYF. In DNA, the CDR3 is TGTGCCAGCAGCCAAGGGTATGGCTCCTTGGTCGAGCAGTACTTC.

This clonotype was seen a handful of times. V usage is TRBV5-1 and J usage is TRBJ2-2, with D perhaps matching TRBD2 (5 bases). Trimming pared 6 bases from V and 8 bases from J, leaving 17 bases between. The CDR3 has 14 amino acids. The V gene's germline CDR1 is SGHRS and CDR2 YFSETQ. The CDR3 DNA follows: TGCGCCAGCACCCACGCCCGGGGATCGGGGGAGCTGTTTTTT. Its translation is CASTHARGSGELFF.

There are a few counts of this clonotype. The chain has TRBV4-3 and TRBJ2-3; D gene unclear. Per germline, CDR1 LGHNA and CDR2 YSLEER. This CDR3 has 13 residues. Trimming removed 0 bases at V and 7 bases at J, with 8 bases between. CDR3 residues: CASSQDQRNTQYF. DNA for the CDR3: TGCGCCAGCAGCCAAGATCAGAGAAATACGCAGTATTTT.

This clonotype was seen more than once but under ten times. The CDR3 loop is CSASGTGFREQYF. CDR3 sequence (DNA): TGCAGTGCATCCGGGACGGGGTTTAGGGAGCAGTACTTC. The chain is built from TRBV20-1 and TRBJ2-7; tentatively, D is TRBD1 or TRBD2 (5 bases each). From germline, CDR1 is DFQATT and CDR2 SNEGSKA (reference sequence). The CDR3 contains 13 residues. Trimming pared 6 bases from V and 7 bases from J, leaving 19 bases between.

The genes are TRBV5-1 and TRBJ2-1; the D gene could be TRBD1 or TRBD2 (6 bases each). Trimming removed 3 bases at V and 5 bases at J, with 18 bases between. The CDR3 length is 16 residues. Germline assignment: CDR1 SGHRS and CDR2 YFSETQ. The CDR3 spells CASSWLGGRGDNEQFF. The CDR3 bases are TGCGCCAGCAGCTGGCTTGGGGGGCGGGGAGACAATGAGCAGTTCTTC.

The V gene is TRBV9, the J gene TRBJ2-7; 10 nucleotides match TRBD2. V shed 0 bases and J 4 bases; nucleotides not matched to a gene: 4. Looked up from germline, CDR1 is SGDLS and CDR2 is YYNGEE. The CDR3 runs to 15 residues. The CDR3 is CASSVGAGGPYEQYF. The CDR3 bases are TGTGCCAGCAGCGTAGGAGCGGGGGGGCCTTACGAGCAGTACTTC.

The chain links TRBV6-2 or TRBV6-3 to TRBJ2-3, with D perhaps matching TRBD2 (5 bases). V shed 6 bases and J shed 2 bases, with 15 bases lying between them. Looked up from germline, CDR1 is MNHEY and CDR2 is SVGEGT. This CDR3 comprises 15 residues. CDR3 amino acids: CASSQDFSITDTQYF. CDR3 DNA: TGTGCCAGCAGCCAGGACTTTTCCATCACAGATACGCAGTATTTT.

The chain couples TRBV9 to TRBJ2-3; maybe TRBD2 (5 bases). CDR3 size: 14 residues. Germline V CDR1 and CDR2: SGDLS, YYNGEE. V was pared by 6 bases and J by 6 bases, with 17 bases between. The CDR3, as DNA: TGTGCCAGCACCGCGACCCTTATAGCGGATACGCAGTATTTT. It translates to CASTATLIADTQYF.

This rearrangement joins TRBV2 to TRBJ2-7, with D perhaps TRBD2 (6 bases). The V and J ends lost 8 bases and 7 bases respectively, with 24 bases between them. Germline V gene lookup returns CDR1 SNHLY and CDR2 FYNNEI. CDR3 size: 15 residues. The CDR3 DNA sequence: TGTGCCAGCGTAGCTATGGCCAGCGCGGGATTTGAGCAGTACTTC. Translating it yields CASVAMASAGFEQYF.

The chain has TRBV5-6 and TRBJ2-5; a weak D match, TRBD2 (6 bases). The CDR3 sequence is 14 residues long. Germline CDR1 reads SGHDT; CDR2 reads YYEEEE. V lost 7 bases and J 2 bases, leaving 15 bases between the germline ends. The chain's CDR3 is CASRRAGGQETQYF. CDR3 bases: TGTGCCAGCCGTAGAGCGGGCGGACAAGAGACCCAGTACTTC.